This T cell receptor (beta chain) was identified during a study of T-cell reconstitution after alpha-beta-depleted transplantation in children. CDR3 length: 13 amino acids. J gave up 6 bases and V 2 bases, and 4 bases lay outside the gene matches. Per germline, CDR1 SGHRS and CDR2 YFSETQ. Construction of the TCRbeta library involved unique molecular identifiers. TCRdb passed the PCR reads through MiXCR, listing each CDR3 protein once. The sample holds 250,000 to 350,000 distinct CDR3 sequences, around 25% seen once. General study points: T-cell numbers and diversity one year post-transplant derived largely from freshly generated T cells.

As for this clonotype: Its target is not known.

The specimen comprised PBMCs, mostly from graft donor cells, sampled 180 days after TCRalphabeta/CD19-depleted stem cell transplant. The gene calls are TRBV5-1 and TRBJ1-1; 7 bases align to TRBD1. This receptor was taken from a male patient younger than 18 who had a stem cell transplant for acute lymphoblastic leukemia, so the T cells may come from the graft donor. Written as DNA, the CDR3 is TGCGCCAGCAGCTTCTCCGGGACAGCTGAAGCTTTCTTT. Residues: CASSFSGTAEAFF.